This TCR beta chain appears in the sequencing data of a study of OX40 agonist ivuxolimab in advanced cancers. With regard to the full study: Ivuxolimab was a fully human IgG2 agonistic monoclonal antibody targeting the costimulatory receptor OX40 (CD134). The purpose of peripheral TCRbeta sequencing was to test whether ivuxolimab changed TCR sequence diversity and led to clonal T-cell expansion. Intravenous ivuxolimab was administered to patients every 2 weeks at six dose levels: 0.01, 0.1, 0.3, 1.5, 3 and 10 mg/kg. A male proportion of 82.7% and a mean age of 60 years, ranging from 23 to 79, were recorded for the dose-escalation cohort. Three dose-escalation patients achieved partial responses, one with hepatocellular carcinoma and two with cutaneous melanoma. Among the roughly 50 dose-escalation patients, 19 had hepatocellular carcinoma, roughly 15 melanoma, 9 renal cell carcinoma and 9 head and neck cancer. The monotherapy dose-escalation portion (N ≈ 52 patients) of the phase I ivuxolimab trial is reported in the paper. Prior anti-PD-1, anti-PD-L1 or anti-CTLA-4 therapy was permitted, and checkpoint inhibitors had been received by roughly 42% of dose-escalation patients. What the study reported, not specific to this receptor: On average, CD8+ T cells showed more expanded clones than CD4+ T cells after ivuxolimab. Low levels of normalized T-cell clonal expansion were also shown by some nonresponding patients. In the 0.1-3.0 mg/kg groups, partial responders were among the patients with the lowest normalized peripheral clonal expansion, particularly in CD8+ T cells. Which antigens the clonally expanded peripheral T cells were specific for was not determined. At doses of 0.1 to 3.0 mg/kg, clonal expansion of both CD4+ and CD8+ blood T cells was observed from baseline to week 6.

Genomic DNA was isolated from the sorted cells so that the TCRbeta CDR3 region could be sequenced. TCRbeta CDR3 regions were sequenced using the immunoSEQ Assay. TCRdb holds this immuneACCESS table with in-frame rearrangements only. Some clones are missing; in checked studies, unresolved V genes explain under half, and the rest has no known cause. Across this sample there are roughly 60,000 clones, with roughly 81% seen only once. Roughly 4.5% of the sample is in the top ten clones. Deletion took 6 bases off V and 8 bases off J, with a span of 11 bases between the germline ends. The CDR3 runs 12 residues from the cysteine to the phenylalanine. The DNA shown is the 36-base CDR3, in frame from base 1. Based on the germline V gene, the CDR1 and CDR2 sequences are LGHNA and YSLEER. As for this clone: What antigen it recognizes has not been identified. Per-base quality was not reported, and no clone a single base away is much larger than it.

Patients with a history of autoimmune disease or receiving systemic immunosuppression were excluded from the trial. Peripheral blood for TCR sequencing was drawn from every dose cohort at baseline, at cycle 4 day 1 and at cycle 7 day 1. The samples were drawn from a first-in-human, open-label, multicenter phase I dose-escalation trial of ivuxolimab. Adults with locally advanced or metastatic melanoma, renal cell carcinoma, hepatocellular carcinoma or head and neck squamous cell carcinoma were enrolled in the trial. Before TCR sequencing, CD4+ T cells and CD8+ T cells from peripheral blood were sorted into separate populations.

The rearrangement combines TRBV4-3 with TRBJ2-1; the D gene could be TRBD1 or TRBD2, each one agreeing over 5 bases. Sequencing was performed on CD4+ or CD8+ T cells sorted from blood, taken in a trial of the OX40 agonist ivuxolimab. This clonotype was sampled from an adult with an advanced solid tumor such as melanoma, head and neck, liver or kidney cancer. The DNA reads as follows: TGCGCCAGCAGTATCGGGGCCGATGAGCAGTTCTTC. Its translation reads: CASSIGADEQFF.